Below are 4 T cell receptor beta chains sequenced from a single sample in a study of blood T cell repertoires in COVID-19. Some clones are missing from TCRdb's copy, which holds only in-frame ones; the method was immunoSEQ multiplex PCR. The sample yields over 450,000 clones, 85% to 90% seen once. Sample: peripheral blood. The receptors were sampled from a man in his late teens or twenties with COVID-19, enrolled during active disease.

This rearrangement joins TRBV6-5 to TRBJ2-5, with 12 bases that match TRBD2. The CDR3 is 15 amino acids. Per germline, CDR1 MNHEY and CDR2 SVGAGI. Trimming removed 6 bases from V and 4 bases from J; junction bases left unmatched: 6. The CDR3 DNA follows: TGTGCCAGCAGACCGACTAGCGGGGGTCGAGAGACCCAGTACTTC. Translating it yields CASRPTSGGRETQYF.

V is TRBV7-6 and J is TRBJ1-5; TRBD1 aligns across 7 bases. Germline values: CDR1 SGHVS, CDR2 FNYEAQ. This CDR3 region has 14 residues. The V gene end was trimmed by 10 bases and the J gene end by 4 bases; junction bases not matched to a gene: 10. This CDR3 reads CATPPRGLNQPQHF. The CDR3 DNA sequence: TGTGCCACGCCTCCAAGGGGGCTTAATCAGCCCCAGCATTTT.

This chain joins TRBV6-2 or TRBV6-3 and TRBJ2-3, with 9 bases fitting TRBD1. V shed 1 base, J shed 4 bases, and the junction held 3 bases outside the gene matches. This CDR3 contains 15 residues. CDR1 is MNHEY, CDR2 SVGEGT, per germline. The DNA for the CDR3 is TGTGCCAGCAGTTACTGGGGACAGGGATCAGATACGCAGTATTTT. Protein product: CASSYWGQGSDTQYF.

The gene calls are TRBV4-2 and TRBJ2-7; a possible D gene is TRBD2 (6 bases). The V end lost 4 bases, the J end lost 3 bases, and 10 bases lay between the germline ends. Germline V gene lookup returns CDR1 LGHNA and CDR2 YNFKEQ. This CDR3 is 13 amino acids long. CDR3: CASSRGTDYEQYF. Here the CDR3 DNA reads TGTGCCAGCAGCCGGGGGACTGACTACGAGCAGTACTTC.